These 11 T cell receptor beta chains originate from one sample sequenced in a study of CD8 T cells in ankylosing spondylitis. Findings of the study overall: The study identified a TCR beta motif of several highly homologous variants that appeared characteristic of ankylosing spondylitis blood.

TCRdb used MiXCR to reprocess the 5' RACE reads, holding one entry per CDR3 protein. The sample has 450,000 to 550,000 distinct CDR3 sequences; approximately 5.3% are singletons. For these receptors, no antigen is known. Source material: blood, either unsorted or a sorted T cell fraction (not recorded which). The receptor source for this set is a male donor with ankylosing spondylitis.

This clonotype was recorded at least ten times. The J gene is TRBJ2-3, the V gene TRBV20-1; D is uncertain. CDR1 and CDR2 (germline): DFQATT, SNEGSKA (reference sequence). This CDR3 is built from 11 residues. The CDR3 bases are TGCAGCCCCCGCTCCCCAGATACGCAGTATTTT. Its translation: CSPRSPDTQYF.

This clonotype was seen repeatedly, ten times or more. The V and J genes are TRBV5-1 and TRBJ2-3; 15 bases line up with TRBD2. The V gene end was trimmed by 3 bases and the J gene end by 0 bases; junction bases not matched to a gene: 5. This CDR3 contains 18 residues. In germline, CDR1 is SGHRS, CDR2 YFSETQ. In DNA form, the CDR3 reads TGCGCCAGCAGCTGGGGACTAGCGGGAGGACGCAGCACAGATACGCAGTATTTT. Residues: CASSWGLAGGRSTDTQYF.

This clonotype was counted a few times. V and J are TRBV6-6 and TRBJ2-2; TRBD2 matches at 9 bases. Germline CDR1 MNHNY, CDR2 SVGAGI (reference sequence). V lost 6 bases to trimming and J lost 9 bases; unmatched junction nucleotides: 5. There are 13 residues in the CDR3. The CDR3 region has the DNA TGTGCCAGCAGCCCGGGACTAGCCCGGGAGCTGTTTTTT. It encodes CASSPGLARELFF.

This clonotype has ten or more counts. The V gene is TRBV10-3, the J gene TRBJ2-3, with 7 bases matching TRBD2. The CDR3 loop spans 13 amino acids. Germline CDR1 is ENHRY and CDR2 is SYGVKD. The V segment lost 7 bases and the J segment 2 bases; nucleotides outside the gene matches: 3. The CDR3 coding sequence is TGTGCCATCACCGGGACTACCACAGATACGCAGTATTTT. This translates into CAITGTTTDTQYF.

This clonotype came up many times. This chain joins TRBV15 and TRBJ1-1; D gene unclear. The CDR3 is 14 residues long. Germline values: CDR1 LNHNV, CDR2 YYDKDF (reference sequence). Trimming took 1 base from V and 0 from J, leaving 6 bases between them. This CDR3 reads CATSRVTMNTEAFF. The CDR3 DNA is TGTGCCACCAGCAGAGTTACAATGAACACTGAAGCTTTCTTT.

This clonotype was recorded at least ten times. V is TRBV7-2 and J is TRBJ2-7; D is unresolved. This CDR3 has 14 amino acids. Germline loops: CDR1 SGHTA, CDR2 FQGNSA. Trimming cost V 0 bases and J 3 bases, with 9 bases left between them. The CDR3 DNA follows: TGTGCCAGCAGCTTAGCGGGTTCGGACTACGAGCAGTACTTC. As protein: CASSLAGSDYEQYF. Full variable domain (rest looked up from reference TRBV7-2 and TRBJ2-7): GAGVSQSPSNKVTEKGKDVELRCDPISGHTALYWYRQSLGQGLEFLIYFQGNSAPDKSGLPSDRFSAERTGGSVSTLTIQRTQQEDSAVYLCASSLAGSDYEQYFGPGTRLTVT.

Ten or more counts support this clonotype. The chain carries TRBV4-2 and TRBJ2-2; possible D gene TRBD2, 5 bases. CDR3 length: 14 residues. Germline V gives CDR1 LGHNA, CDR2 YNFKEQ. Trimming shortened V by 4 bases and J by 1 base, and 7 bases separated the two germline ends. CDR3 region: CASSPGWNTGELFF. The CDR3 region has the DNA TGTGCCAGCAGCCCGGGGTGGAACACCGGGGAGCTGTTTTTT.

This clonotype was observed at least ten times. The chain is built from TRBV20-1 and TRBJ1-2; 7 bases fit TRBD1. Per the germline V gene, CDR1 is DFQATT and CDR2 is SNEGSKA (reference sequence). The CDR3 length is 13 residues. The ends lost 5 bases at V and 2 bases at J; junction bases unmatched: 5. The CDR3 DNA reads as TGCAGTGCTTCGACAGGGTTAAACTATGGCTACACCTTC. It specifies CSASTGLNYGYTF.

The table lists this clonotype with many counts. This chain links TRBV9 with TRBJ1-1, with D perhaps matching TRBD1 (5 bases). The CDR3 has 11 residues. Per the germline V gene, CDR1 is SGDLS and CDR2 is YYNGEE. Deletions cut 4 bases from V and 9 bases from J, with 10 bases between. The CDR3 reads CASSREGKAFF. In DNA form, the CDR3 reads TGTGCCAGCAGCCGAGAGGGGAAAGCTTTCTTT.

The rearrangement uses TRBV5-1 and TRBJ2-2; the match to TRBD2 covers 14 bases. The germline gives CDR1 SGHRS, CDR2 YFSETQ. The CDR3 consists of 18 residues. V lost 1 base and J lost 5; bases outside the gene matches: 7. CDR3: CASSLPGTSGRGTGELFF. The CDR3 coding sequence is TGCGCCAGCAGCTTGCCCGGGACTAGCGGGAGAGGTACCGGGGAGCTGTTTTTT.

This clonotype was counted many times. The V gene is TRBV5-1, the J gene TRBJ1-6, with unresolved D. With 1 base removed from V and 8 bases from J, the gap between germline ends came to 10 bases. CDR3 size: 14 residues. The germline CDR1 and CDR2 sequences are SGHRS and YFSETQ. This CDR3 reads CASSLKGEDSPLHF. The DNA for the CDR3 is TGCGCCAGCAGCTTGAAGGGAGAGGATTCACCCCTCCACTTT.